This TCR beta chain was observed in a study of response to subunit inactivated influenza vaccine. Only a few counts were recorded for this clonotype. Trimming stripped 6 bases from V and 0 bases from J, with 17 bases between. The CDR3 totals 16 residues. MiXCR was run by TCRdb on the RT-PCR reads, yielding one entry per CDR3 protein. The table lists some 600,000 distinct CDR3 sequences, around 15% of them singletons. The source was PBMCs from blood, collected 14 days before vaccination. The rearrangement links TRBV12-3 or TRBV12-4 to TRBJ1-1; D gene ambiguous. The receptor was derived from a man aged 50 to 59 who received an inactivated influenza vaccine. CDR3 coding DNA: TGTGCCAGCAGCACTACCAAAACCGCACTGAACACTGAAGCTTTCTTT. It yields the protein CASSTTKTALNTEAFF.